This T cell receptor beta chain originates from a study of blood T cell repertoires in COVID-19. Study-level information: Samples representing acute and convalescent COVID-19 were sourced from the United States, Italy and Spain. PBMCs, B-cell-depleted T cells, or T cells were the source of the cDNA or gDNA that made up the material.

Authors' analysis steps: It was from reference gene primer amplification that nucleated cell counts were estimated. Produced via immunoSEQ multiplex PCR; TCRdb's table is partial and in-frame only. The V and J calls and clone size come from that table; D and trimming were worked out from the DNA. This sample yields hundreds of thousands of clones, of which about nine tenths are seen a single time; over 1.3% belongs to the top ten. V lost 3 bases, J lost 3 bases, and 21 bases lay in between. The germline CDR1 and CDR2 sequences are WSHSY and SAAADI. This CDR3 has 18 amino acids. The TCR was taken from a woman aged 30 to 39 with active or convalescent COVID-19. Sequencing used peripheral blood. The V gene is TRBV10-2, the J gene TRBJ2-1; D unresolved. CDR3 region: CASSENWSAGSGYNEQFF. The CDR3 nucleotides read TGCGCCAGCAGTGAAAACTGGTCCGCAGGTAGTGGCTACAATGAGCAGTTCTTC.